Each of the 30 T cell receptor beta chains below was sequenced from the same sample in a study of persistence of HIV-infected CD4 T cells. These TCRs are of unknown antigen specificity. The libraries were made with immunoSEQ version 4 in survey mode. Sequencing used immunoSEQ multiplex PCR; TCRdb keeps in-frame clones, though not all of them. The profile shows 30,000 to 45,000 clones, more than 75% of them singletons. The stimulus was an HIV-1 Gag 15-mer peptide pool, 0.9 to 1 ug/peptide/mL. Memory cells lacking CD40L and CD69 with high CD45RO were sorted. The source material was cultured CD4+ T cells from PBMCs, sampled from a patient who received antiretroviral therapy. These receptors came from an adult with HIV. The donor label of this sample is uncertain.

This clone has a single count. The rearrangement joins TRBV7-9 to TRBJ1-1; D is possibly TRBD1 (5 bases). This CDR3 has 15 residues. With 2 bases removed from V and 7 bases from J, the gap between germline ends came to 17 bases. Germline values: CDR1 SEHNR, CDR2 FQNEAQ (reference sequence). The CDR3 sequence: CASSLPTGVRSEAFF. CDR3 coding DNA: TGTGCCAGCAGCTTACCAACGGGGGTCAGGAGTGAAGCTTTCTTT.

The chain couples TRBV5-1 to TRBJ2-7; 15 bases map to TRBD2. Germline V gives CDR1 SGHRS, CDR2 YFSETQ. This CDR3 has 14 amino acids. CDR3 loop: CASGLAGGSYEQYF. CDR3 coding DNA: TGCGCTTCCGGACTAGCGGGGGGGTCCTACGAGCAGTACTTC.

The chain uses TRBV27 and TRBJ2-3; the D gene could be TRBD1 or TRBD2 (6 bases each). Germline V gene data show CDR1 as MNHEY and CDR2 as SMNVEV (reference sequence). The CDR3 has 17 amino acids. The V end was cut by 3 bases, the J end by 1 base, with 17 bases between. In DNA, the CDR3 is TGTGCCAGCAGTTTTCTACGCGGGACATTAGGCACAGATACGCAGTATTTT. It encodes CASSFLRGTLGTDTQYF.

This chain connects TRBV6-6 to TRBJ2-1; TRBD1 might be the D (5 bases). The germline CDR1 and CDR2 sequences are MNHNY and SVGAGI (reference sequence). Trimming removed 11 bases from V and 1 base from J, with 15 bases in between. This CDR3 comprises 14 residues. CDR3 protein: CASQGALSYNEQFF. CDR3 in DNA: TGTGCCTCCCAAGGGGCGTTATCCTACAATGAGCAGTTCTTC.

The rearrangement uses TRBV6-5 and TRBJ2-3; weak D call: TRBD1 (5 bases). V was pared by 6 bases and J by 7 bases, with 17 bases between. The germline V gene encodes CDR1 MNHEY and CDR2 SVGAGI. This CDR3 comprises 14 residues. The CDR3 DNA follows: TGTGCCAGCAGGCGAGATATACAGGTTAATACGCAGTATTTT. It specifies CASRRDIQVNTQYF.

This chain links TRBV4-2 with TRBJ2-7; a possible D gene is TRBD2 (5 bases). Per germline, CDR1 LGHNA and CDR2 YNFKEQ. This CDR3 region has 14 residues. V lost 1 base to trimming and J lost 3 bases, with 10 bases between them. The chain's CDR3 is CASSQVDGNYEQYF. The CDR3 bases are TGTGCCAGCAGCCAAGTGGACGGGAACTACGAGCAGTACTTC.

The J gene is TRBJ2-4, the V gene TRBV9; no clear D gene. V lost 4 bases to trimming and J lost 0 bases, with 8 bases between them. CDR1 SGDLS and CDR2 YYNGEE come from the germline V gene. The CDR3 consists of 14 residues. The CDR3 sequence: CASSPSLAKNIQYF. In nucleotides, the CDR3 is TGTGCCAGCAGCCCCAGCCTAGCCAAAAACATTCAGTACTTC.

In DNA form, the CDR3 reads TGTGCCAGCAGCTTCGGGGCGAGGGGCTACACCTTC. Residues: CASSFGARGYTF. This chain links TRBV5-6 with TRBJ1-2; D perhaps matches TRBD1 (5 bases). The CDR3 runs 12 residues. Germline assignment: CDR1 SGHDT and CDR2 YYEEEE. V lost 2 bases to trimming and J lost 8 bases, with 10 bases between them. Looking up the rest from reference TRBV5-6 and TRBJ1-2 gives the full variable domain: DAGVTQSPTHLIKTRGQQVTLRCSPKSGHDTVSWYQQALGQGPQFIFQYYEEEERQRGNFPDRFSGHQFPNYSSELNVNALLLGDSALYLCASSFGARGYTFGSGTRLTVV.

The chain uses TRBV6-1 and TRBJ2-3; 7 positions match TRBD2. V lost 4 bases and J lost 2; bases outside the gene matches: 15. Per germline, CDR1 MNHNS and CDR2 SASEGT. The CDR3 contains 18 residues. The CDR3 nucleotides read TGTGCCAGCAGTGTCTCGGCGGGGCGGGGGTTCTACACAGATACGCAGTATTTT. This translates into CASSVSAGRGFYTDTQYF.

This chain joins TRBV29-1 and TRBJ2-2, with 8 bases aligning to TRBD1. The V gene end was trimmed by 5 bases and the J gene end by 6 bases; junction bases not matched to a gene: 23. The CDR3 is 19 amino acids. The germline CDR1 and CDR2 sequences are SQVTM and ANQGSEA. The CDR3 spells CSVSRGHGQPLLGPGELFF. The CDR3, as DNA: TGCAGCGTTAGCAGGGGGCACGGACAACCTCTTTTAGGACCCGGGGAGCTGTTTTTT.

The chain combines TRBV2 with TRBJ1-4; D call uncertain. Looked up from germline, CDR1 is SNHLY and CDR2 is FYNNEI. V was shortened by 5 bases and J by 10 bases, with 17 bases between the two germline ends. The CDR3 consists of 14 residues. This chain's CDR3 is CASSSGFAPGKLFF. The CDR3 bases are TGTGCCAGCAGTAGTGGGTTTGCTCCAGGAAAACTGTTTTTT.

Here the CDR3 reads CASRTPGQYNEQFF. For the CDR3, the DNA is TGCGCCAGCCGGACTCCGGGACAGTACAATGAGCAGTTCTTC. J is TRBJ2-1 and V is TRBV10-2, with 7 bases that match TRBD1. This CDR3 comprises 14 residues. From germline, CDR1 is WSHSY and CDR2 SAAADI. Trimming took 8 bases from V and 4 from J; bases not matched to a gene: 8.

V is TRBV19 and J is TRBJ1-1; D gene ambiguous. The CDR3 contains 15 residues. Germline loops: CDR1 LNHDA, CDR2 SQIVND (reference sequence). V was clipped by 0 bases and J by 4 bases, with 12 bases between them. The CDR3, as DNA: TGTGCCAGTAGTATAGATCTTTCCAGATTCACTGAAGCTTTCTTT. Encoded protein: CASSIDLSRFTEAFF.

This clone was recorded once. CDR3 residues: CASSQYGSGNTEAFF. For the CDR3, the DNA is TGTGCCAGCAGTCAGTACGGGTCCGGGAACACTGAAGCTTTCTTT. This chain joins TRBV14 and TRBJ1-1; D uncertain. The CDR3 covers 15 residues. Germline V CDR1 and CDR2: SGHDN, FVKESK. V was pared by 6 bases and J by 1 base, with 15 bases between.

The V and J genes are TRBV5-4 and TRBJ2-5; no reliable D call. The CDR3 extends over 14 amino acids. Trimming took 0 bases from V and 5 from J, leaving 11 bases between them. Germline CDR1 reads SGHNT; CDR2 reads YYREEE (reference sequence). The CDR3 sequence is CASSLERLTETQYF. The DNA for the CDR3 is TGTGCCAGCAGCTTGGAACGGCTAACGGAGACCCAGTACTTC.

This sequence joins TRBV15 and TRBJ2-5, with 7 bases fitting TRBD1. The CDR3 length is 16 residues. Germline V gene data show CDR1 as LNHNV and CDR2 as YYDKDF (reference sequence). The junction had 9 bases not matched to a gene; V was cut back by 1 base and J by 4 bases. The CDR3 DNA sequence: TGTGCCACCAGCAGAGGGTTCCCGGGACAGAGAGAGACCCAGTACTTC. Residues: CATSRGFPGQRETQYF.

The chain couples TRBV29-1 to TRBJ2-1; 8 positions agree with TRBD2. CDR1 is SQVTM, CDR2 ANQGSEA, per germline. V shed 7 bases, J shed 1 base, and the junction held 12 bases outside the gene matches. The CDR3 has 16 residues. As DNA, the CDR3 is TGCAGCGCGGGGAGTCTGGCGGGGGGTTCCTACAATGAGCAGTTCTTC. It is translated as CSAGSLAGGSYNEQFF.

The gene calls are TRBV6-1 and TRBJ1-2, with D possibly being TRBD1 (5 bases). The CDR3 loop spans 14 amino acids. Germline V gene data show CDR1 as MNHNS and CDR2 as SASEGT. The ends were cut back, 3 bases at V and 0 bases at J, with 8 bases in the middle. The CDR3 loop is CASSEGGTNYGYTF. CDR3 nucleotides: TGTGCCAGCAGTGAGGGGGGAACTAACTATGGCTACACCTTC.

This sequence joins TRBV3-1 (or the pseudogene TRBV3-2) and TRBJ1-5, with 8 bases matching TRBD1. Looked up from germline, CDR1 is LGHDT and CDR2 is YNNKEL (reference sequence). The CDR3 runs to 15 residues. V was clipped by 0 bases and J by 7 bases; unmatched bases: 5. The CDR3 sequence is CASSQDAGGGQPQHF. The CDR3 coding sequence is TGTGCCAGCAGCCAAGATGCAGGGGGCGGGCAGCCCCAGCATTTT.

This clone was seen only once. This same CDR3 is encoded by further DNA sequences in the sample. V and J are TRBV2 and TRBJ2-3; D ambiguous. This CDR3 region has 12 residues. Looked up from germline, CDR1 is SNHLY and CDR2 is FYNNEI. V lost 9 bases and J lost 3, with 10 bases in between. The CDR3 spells CASNIRTDTQYF. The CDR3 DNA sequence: TGTGCCAGTAACATACGTACAGATACGCAGTATTTT.

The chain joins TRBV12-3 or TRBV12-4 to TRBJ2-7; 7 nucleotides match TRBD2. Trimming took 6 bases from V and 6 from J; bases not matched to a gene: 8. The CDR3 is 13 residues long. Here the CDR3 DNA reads TGTGCCAGCAGCCGGGGAGGGGTAGGCGAGCAGTACTTC. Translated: CASSRGGVGEQYF.

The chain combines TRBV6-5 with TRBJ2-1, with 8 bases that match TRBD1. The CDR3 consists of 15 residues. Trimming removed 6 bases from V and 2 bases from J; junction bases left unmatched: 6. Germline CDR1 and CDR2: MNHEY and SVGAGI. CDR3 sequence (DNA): TGTGCCAGCAGCCCGGACAGGGATACCTACAATGAGCAGTTCTTC. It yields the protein CASSPDRDTYNEQFF.

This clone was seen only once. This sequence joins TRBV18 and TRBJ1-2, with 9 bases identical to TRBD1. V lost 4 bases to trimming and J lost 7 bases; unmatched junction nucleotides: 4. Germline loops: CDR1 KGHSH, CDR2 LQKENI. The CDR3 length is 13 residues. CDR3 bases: TGTGCCAGCTCACTCACAGGGGGCGGTGGCTACACCTTC. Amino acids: CASSLTGGGGYTF.

The CDR3 DNA follows: TGTGCCTGGAGTCGGGCAGGGAGTGGAAACACCATATATTTT. Protein product: CAWSRAGSGNTIYF. This rearrangement joins TRBV30 to TRBJ1-3; tentative D call: TRBD1 (5 bases). This CDR3 spans 14 amino acids. Germline V lookup: CDR1 GTSNPN, CDR2 SVGIG (reference sequence). Trimming took 2 bases from V and 3 from J, leaving 11 bases between them.

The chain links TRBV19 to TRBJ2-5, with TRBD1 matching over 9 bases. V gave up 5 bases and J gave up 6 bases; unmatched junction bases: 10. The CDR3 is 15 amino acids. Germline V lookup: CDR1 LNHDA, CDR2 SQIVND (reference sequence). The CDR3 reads CASSPTQGALKTQYF. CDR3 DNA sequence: TGTGCCAGTAGTCCTACACAGGGGGCGTTGAAGACCCAGTACTTC.

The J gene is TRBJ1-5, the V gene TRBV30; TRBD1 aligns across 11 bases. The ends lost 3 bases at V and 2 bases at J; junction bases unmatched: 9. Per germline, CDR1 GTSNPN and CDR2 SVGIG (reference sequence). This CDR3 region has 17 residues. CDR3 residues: CAWRTGQGASGNQPQHF. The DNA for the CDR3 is TGTGCCTGGAGAACTGGACAGGGGGCTTCGGGCAATCAGCCCCAGCATTTT.

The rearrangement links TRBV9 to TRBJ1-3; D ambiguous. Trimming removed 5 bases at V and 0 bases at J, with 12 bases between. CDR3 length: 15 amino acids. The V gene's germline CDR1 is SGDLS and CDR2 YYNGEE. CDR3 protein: CASSPAPVSGNTIYF. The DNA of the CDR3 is TGTGCCAGCAGTCCGGCGCCAGTCTCTGGAAACACCATATATTTT.

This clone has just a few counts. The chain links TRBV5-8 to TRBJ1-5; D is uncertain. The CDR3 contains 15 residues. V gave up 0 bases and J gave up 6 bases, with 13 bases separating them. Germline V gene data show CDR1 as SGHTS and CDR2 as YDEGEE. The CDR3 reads CASSLEIAPGQPQHF. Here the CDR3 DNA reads TGTGCCAGCAGCTTGGAGATAGCACCCGGTCAGCCCCAGCATTTT.

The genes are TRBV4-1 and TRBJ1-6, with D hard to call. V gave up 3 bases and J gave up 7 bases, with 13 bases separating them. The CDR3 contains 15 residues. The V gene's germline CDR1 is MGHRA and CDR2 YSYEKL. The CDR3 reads CASSQGLASNSPLHF. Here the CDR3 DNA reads TGCGCCAGCAGCCAGGGCTTGGCCTCCAATTCACCCCTCCACTTT.

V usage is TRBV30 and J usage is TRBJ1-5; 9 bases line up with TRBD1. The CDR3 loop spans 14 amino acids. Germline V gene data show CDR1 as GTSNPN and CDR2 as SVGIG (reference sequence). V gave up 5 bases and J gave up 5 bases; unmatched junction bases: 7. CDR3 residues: CAWGPGQGYQPQHF. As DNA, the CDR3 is TGTGCCTGGGGTCCGGGACAGGGATATCAGCCCCAGCATTTT.